This is a list of T cell receptor beta chains from one sample in a study of blood T cell repertoires in COVID-19. Data came from immunoSEQ multiplex PCR; TCRdb stores just in-frame clones and leaves some out. Among approximately 530,000 clones listed, roughly 89% were seen once. The sequenced material came from peripheral blood. The receptors come from a woman between 45 and 65 years old with COVID-19, enrolled during active disease. Both conserved end residues are part of each CDR3. The D gene is left open where the match is weak. Expanded clones are given a class, and other clones once, few, many or no size at all.

size: once
V: TRBV30
J: TRBJ2-3
D: TRBD2
CDR3: CAWSGGTSGHGTDTQYF
DNA: TGTGCCTGGAGTGGAGGGACTAGCGGGCATGGCACAGATACGCAGTATTTT

size: -
V: TRBV5-4
J: TRBJ2-7
D: TRBD1
CDR3: CASSSRDRAYEQYF
DNA: TGTGCCAGCAGCTCCCGGGACAGGGCCTACGAGCAGTACTTC

size: -
V: TRBV14
J: TRBJ2-7
D: TRBD1
CDR3: CASSQYRGSPYEQYF
DNA: TGTGCCAGCAGCCAGTACAGGGGGTCCCCCTACGAGCAGTACTTC

size: -
V: TRBV24-1
J: TRBJ1-1
D: -
CDR3: CATSGSRDGGTEAFF
DNA: TGTGCCACCAGTGGATCTCGAGACGGGGGGACTGAAGCTTTCTTT

size: once
V: TRBV11-2
J: TRBJ1-1
D: -
CDR3: CASTRGGDNTEAFF
DNA: TGTGCCAGCACCCGTGGGGGGGACAACACTGAAGCTTTCTTT

size: -
V: TRBV9
J: TRBJ2-2
D: TRBD2
CDR3: CASSAGLAGGERELFF
DNA: TGTGCCAGCAGCGCCGGACTAGCGGGGGGGGAGAGGGAGCTGTTTTTT

size: -
V: TRBV19
J: TRBJ2-1
D: TRBD2
CDR3: CASKFGGGSSYNEQFF
DNA: TGTGCCAGTAAATTCGGCGGGGGGAGCTCCTACAATGAGCAGTTCTTC

size: -
V: TRBV9
J: TRBJ2-1
D: TRBD2
CDR3: CASSADKRGIRYNEQFF
DNA: TGTGCCAGCAGCGCAGACAAGCGGGGGATACGTTACAATGAGCAGTTCTTC

size: -
V: TRBV28
J: TRBJ1-1
D: TRBD1
CDR3: CASSSGTGNTEAFF
DNA: TGTGCCAGCAGTTCCGGGACAGGCAACACTGAAGCTTTCTTT

size: -
V: TRBV3-1/TRBV3-2
J: TRBJ1-5
D: -
CDR3: CASSQGQDNQPQHF
DNA: TGTGCCAGCAGCCAAGGACAGGATAATCAGCCCCAGCATTTT

size: -
V: TRBV7-3
J: TRBJ2-3
D: -
CDR3: CASSLQPDSDTQYF
DNA: TGTGCCAGCAGCCTACAACCGGACTCAGATACGCAGTATTTT

size: few
V: TRBV5-4
J: TRBJ1-2
D: TRBD1
CDR3: CASSLGQGGGGYTF
DNA: TGTGCCAGCAGCCTGGGACAGGGGGGAGGTGGCTACACCTTC

size: -
V: TRBV5-4
J: TRBJ1-1
D: TRBD1
CDR3: CASRLDRVNTEAFF
DNA: TGTGCCAGCAGGTTGGACAGGGTGAACACTGAAGCTTTCTTT

size: -
V: TRBV5-6
J: TRBJ1-6
D: TRBD1
CDR3: CASSLGTGGRTYNSPLHF
DNA: TGTGCCAGCAGCTTGGGGACAGGGGGTCGGACCTATAATTCACCCCTCCACTTT

size: -
V: TRBV4-2
J: TRBJ1-3
D: -
CDR3: CASSLQGSLGNTIYF
DNA: TGTGCCAGCAGCCTTCAGGGTTCATTGGGAAACACCATATATTTT

size: -
V: TRBV10-2
J: TRBJ1-1
D: TRBD1
CDR3: CATSGGLNTEAFF
DNA: TGCGCCACTTCAGGGGGATTGAACACTGAAGCTTTCTTT

size: once
V: TRBV28
J: TRBJ1-2
D: -
CDR3: CASSPGHSRNGYTF
DNA: TGTGCCAGCAGTCCAGGGCACTCAAGGAATGGCTACACCTTC

size: -
V: TRBV5-1
J: TRBJ1-4
D: TRBD1
CDR3: CASSQLGQGSEKLFF
DNA: TGCGCCAGCAGCCAATTAGGACAGGGGTCTGAAAAACTGTTTTTT

size: -
V: TRBV18
J: TRBJ1-5
D: TRBD1
CDR3: CASSPQGAQPQHF
DNA: TGTGCCAGCTCACCGCAGGGGGCTCAGCCCCAGCATTTT

size: -
V: TRBV30
J: TRBJ1-2
D: TRBD1
CDR3: CAWSPDRGDYGYTF
DNA: TGTGCCTGGAGTCCGGACAGGGGAGACTATGGCTACACCTTC

size: -
V: TRBV6-6
J: TRBJ1-2
D: -
CDR3: CASSQPDRYYGYTF
DNA: TGTGCCAGCAGTCAACCAGACAGGTACTATGGCTACACCTTC

size: -
V: TRBV30
J: TRBJ1-3
D: TRBD1
CDR3: CAWQGAGRNTIYF
DNA: TGTGCCTGGCAGGGGGCTGGGAGAAACACCATATATTTT

size: once
V: TRBV5-4
J: TRBJ2-3
D: TRBD2
CDR3: CASSLSGGGGAIGTQYF
DNA: TGTGCCAGCAGCTTGTCGGGTGGCGGGGGGGCCATTGGTACGCAGTATTTT

size: -
V: TRBV29-1
J: TRBJ1-1
D: -
CDR3: CSVEDGGSGNTEAFF
DNA: TGCAGCGTTGAAGACGGTGGGTCAGGGAACACTGAAGCTTTCTTT

size: -
V: TRBV3-1/TRBV3-2
J: TRBJ2-7
D: -
CDR3: CASSHIRPPTGEQYF
DNA: TGTGCCAGCAGCCACATCCGGCCCCCAACCGGGGAGCAGTACTTC

size: -
V: TRBV2
J: TRBJ2-3
D: TRBD2
CDR3: CASAGDLSTDTQYF
DNA: TGTGCCTCAGCGGGGGACCTCAGCACAGATACGCAGTATTTT

size: -
V: TRBV29-1
J: TRBJ1-6
D: -
CDR3: CSARAGEGANSPLHF
DNA: TGCAGCGCTAGGGCAGGGGAAGGGGCTAATTCACCCCTCCACTTT

size: -
V: TRBV5-4
J: TRBJ2-3
D: TRBD2
CDR3: CASSSGLARSGDTQYF
DNA: TGTGCCAGCAGCTCCGGACTAGCAAGGTCAGGAGATACGCAGTATTTT

size: once
V: TRBV7-3
J: TRBJ2-3
D: TRBD2
CDR3: CASSVKAGAHTDTQYF
DNA: TGTGCCAGCAGCGTCAAAGCGGGGGCTCACACAGATACGCAGTATTTT

size: once
V: TRBV6-1
J: TRBJ2-3
D: -
CDR3: CASSEILSDTQYF
DNA: TGTGCCAGCAGTGAAATCCTGTCCGATACGCAGTATTTT

size: -
V: TRBV19
J: TRBJ1-2
D: TRBD1
CDR3: CASSSTRQGDYTF
DNA: TGTGCCAGTAGTTCCACCCGACAGGGAGACTACACCTTC

size: -
V: TRBV9
J: TRBJ2-1
D: TRBD2
CDR3: CASSVRRGASYNEQFF
DNA: TGTGCCAGCAGCGTACGGCGGGGGGCCTCCTACAATGAGCAGTTCTTC

size: -
V: TRBV27
J: TRBJ2-3
D: TRBD2
CDR3: CASSSPLLAGTPDTQYF
DNA: TGTGCCAGCAGTTCCCCCCTACTAGCGGGGACCCCAGATACGCAGTATTTT

size: -
V: TRBV11-2
J: TRBJ1-2
D: TRBD1
CDR3: CASSSGKGALGYTF
DNA: TGTGCCAGCAGCTCGGGGAAGGGGGCGCTTGGCTACACCTTC

size: -
V: TRBV27
J: TRBJ2-7
D: TRBD2
CDR3: CASSPRGGDYEQYF
DNA: TGTGCCAGCAGCCCACGGGGGGGGGACTACGAGCAGTACTTC

size: few
V: TRBV15
J: TRBJ1-5
D: -
CDR3: CATSRDRGVRQPQHF
DNA: TGTGCCACCAGCAGAGATCGGGGAGTGAGGCAGCCCCAGCATTTT

size: few
V: TRBV5-6
J: TRBJ1-5
D: TRBD1
CDR3: CASSFGDRDNQPQHF
DNA: TGTGCCAGCAGCTTCGGTGACAGGGACAATCAGCCCCAGCATTTT

size: -
V: TRBV6-5
J: TRBJ1-2
D: -
CDR3: CASKVRGASGGYTF
DNA: TGTGCCAGCAAAGTGCGGGGGGCATCCGGTGGCTACACCTTC

size: -
V: TRBV18
J: TRBJ2-7
D: TRBD1
CDR3: CASSPTGGYEQYF
DNA: TGTGCCAGCTCACCAACAGGGGGCTACGAGCAGTACTTC

size: -
V: TRBV6-5
J: TRBJ2-6
D: -
CDR3: CACTPSFSGANVLTF
DNA: TGTGCCTGCACCCCTTCTTTCTCTGGGGCCAACGTCCTGACTTTC

size: -
V: TRBV6-5
J: TRBJ1-5
D: -
CDR3: CASSYTADGNQPQHF
DNA: TGTGCCAGCAGTTACACAGCCGACGGCAATCAGCCCCAGCATTTT

size: -
V: TRBV19
J: TRBJ2-7
D: -
CDR3: CASSIVTGNHEQYF
DNA: TGTGCCAGTAGTATAGTAACAGGGAACCACGAGCAGTACTTC

size: -
V: TRBV28
J: TRBJ1-1
D: TRBD1
CDR3: CAIDRGSDTEAFF
DNA: TGTGCCATCGACAGGGGCTCCGACACTGAAGCTTTCTTT

size: -
V: TRBV19
J: TRBJ2-5
D: -
CDR3: CASSEEKTETQYF
DNA: TGTGCCAGTAGCGAGGAAAAGACAGAGACCCAGTACTTC

size: -
V: TRBV5-1
J: TRBJ2-6
D: -
CDR3: CASSLGRGPASSGANVLTF
DNA: TGCGCCAGCAGCTTGGGGCGGGGGCCCGCTAGCTCTGGGGCCAACGTCCTGACTTTC

size: many
V: TRBV20-1
J: TRBJ1-2
D: TRBD1
CDR3: CSALGTDGYTF
DNA: TGCAGTGCCTTAGGGACAGATGGCTACACCTTC

size: -
V: TRBV2
J: TRBJ2-3
D: -
CDR3: CASRTEGDTQYF
DNA: TGTGCCAGTCGGACCGAGGGAGATACGCAGTATTTT

size: -
V: TRBV27
J: TRBJ1-6
D: -
CDR3: CASSLQMTARNSPLHF
DNA: TGTGCCAGCAGTCTCCAAATGACAGCCCGAAATTCACCCCTCCACTTT

size: -
V: TRBV7-9
J: TRBJ1-2
D: -
CDR3: CASSLNSNYGYTF
DNA: TGTGCCAGCAGCTTGAACAGCAACTATGGCTACACCTTC

size: -
V: TRBV5-8
J: TRBJ1-1
D: -
CDR3: CASSLMMGGFTEAFF
DNA: TGTGCCAGCAGCTTGATGATGGGAGGGTTCACTGAAGCTTTCTTT

size: -
V: TRBV3-1/TRBV3-2
J: TRBJ2-7
D: TRBD2
CDR3: CASSQTPSGTYEQYF
DNA: TGTGCCAGCAGCCAAACCCCTAGCGGGACTTACGAGCAGTACTTC

size: -
V: TRBV5-4
J: TRBJ2-4
D: -
CDR3: CASSFGGGQVKNIQYF
DNA: TGTGCCAGCAGCTTCGGGGGAGGACAGGTCAAAAACATTCAGTACTTC

size: -
V: TRBV7-2
J: TRBJ1-4
D: TRBD1
CDR3: CASSFMTGVNEKLFF
DNA: TGTGCCAGCAGCTTTATGACAGGGGTTAATGAAAAACTGTTTTTT